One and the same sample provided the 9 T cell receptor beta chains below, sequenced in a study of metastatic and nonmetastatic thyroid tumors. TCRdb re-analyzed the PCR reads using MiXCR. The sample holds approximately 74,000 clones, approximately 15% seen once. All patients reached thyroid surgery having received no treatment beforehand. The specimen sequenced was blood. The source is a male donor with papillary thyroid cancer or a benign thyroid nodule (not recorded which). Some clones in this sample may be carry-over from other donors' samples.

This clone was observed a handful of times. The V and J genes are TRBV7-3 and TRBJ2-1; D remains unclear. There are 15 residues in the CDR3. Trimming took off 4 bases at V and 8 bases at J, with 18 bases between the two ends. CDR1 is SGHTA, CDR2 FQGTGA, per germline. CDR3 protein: CASSSMGIGDDEQFF. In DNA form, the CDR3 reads TGTGCCAGCAGCTCCATGGGGATAGGAGACGATGAGCAGTTCTTC.

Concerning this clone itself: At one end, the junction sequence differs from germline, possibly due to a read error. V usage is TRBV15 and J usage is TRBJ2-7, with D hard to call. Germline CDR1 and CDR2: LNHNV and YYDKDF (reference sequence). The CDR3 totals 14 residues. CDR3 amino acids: CATIRSYRNYEQYF. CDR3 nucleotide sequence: TGTGCCACCATCAGATCTTACAGAAACTACGAGCAGTACTTC.

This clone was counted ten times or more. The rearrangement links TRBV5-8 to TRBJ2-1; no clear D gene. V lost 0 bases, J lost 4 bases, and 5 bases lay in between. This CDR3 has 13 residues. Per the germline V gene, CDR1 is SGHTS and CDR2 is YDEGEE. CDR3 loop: CASSLVTYNEQFF. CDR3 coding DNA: TGTGCCAGCAGCTTGGTCACTTACAATGAGCAGTTCTTC. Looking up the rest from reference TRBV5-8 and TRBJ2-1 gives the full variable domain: EAGVTQSPTHLIKTRGQQATLRCSPISGHTSVYWYQQALGLGLQFLLWYDEGEERNRGNFPPRFSGRQFPNYSSELNVNALELEDSALYLCASSLVTYNEQFFGPGTRLTVL.

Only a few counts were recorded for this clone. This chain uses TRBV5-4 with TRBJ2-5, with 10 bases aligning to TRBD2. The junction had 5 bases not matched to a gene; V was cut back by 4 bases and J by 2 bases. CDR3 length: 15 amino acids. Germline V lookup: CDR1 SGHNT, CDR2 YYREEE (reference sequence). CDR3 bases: TGTGCCAGCAGCCGGACTAGCGGCGTTCAAGAGACCCAGTACTTC. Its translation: CASSRTSGVQETQYF.

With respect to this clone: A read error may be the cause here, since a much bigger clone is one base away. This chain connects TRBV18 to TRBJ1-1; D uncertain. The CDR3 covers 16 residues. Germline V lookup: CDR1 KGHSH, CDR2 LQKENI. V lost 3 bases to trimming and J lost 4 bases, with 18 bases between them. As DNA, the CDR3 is TGTGCCAGCTCACCCCGGACTTTCGGCGGGTGCACTGAAGCTTTCTTT. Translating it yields CASSPRTFGGCTEAFF.

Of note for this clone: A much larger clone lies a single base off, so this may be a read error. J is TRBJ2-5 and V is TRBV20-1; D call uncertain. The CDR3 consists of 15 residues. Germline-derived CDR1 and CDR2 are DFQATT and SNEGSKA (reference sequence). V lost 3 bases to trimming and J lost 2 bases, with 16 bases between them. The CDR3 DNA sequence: TGCAGTGCTAGGGATGAGTGGTTTTTACAAGAGACCCAGTACTTC. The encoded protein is CSARDEWFLQETQYF.

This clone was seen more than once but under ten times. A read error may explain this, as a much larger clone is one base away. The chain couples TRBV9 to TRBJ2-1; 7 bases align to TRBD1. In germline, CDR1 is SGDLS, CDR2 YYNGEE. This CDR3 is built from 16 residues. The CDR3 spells CPSSVDPGGIRSEQFF. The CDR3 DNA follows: TGTCCCAGCAGCGTAGACCCAGGGGGAATTAGATCTGAGCAGTTCTTC.

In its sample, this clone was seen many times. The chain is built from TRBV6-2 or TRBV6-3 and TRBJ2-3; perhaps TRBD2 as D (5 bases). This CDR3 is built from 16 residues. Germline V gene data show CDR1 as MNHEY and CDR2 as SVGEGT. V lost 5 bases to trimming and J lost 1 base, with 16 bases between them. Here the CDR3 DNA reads TGTGCCAGCAGTCTCCGGACTGTTGTCGGCACAGATACGCAGTATTTT. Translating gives CASSLRTVVGTDTQYF.

The DNA for the CDR3 is TGTGCCAGCTCCCCCGGGAATAGGGGGAGCGATACGCAGTATTTT. This codes for CASSPGNRGSDTQYF. The chain couples TRBV27 to TRBJ2-3; D might be TRBD1 (6 bases). Germline CDR1 and CDR2: MNHEY and SMNVEV (reference sequence). CDR3 length equals 15 residues. V lost 8 bases and J 6 bases, leaving 21 bases between the germline ends.